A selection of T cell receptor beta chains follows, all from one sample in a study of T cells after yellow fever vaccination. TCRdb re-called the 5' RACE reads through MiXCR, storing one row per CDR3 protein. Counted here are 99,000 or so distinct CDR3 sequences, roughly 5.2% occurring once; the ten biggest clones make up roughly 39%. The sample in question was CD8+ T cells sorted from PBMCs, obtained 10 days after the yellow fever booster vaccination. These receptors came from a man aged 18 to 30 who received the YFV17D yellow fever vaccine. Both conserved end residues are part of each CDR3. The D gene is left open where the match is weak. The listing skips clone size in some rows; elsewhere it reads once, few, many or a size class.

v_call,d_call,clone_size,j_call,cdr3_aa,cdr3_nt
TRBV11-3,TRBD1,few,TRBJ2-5,CASSPRTGEETQYF,TGTGCCAGCAGTCCGAGGACAGGGGAAGAGACCCAGTACTTC
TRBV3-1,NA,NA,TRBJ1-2,CASSQPGTRRAYGYTF,TGTGCCAGCAGCCAGCCCGGAACCCGCCGAGCCTATGGCTACACCTTC
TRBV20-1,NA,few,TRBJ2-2,CSARDYRTAITGELFF,TGCAGTGCTAGAGATTATAGGACGGCGATCACCGGGGAGCTGTTTTTT
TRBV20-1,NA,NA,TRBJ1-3,CSARPLGSGNTIYF,TGCAGTGCTCGCCCCCTTGGCTCTGGAAACACCATATATTTT
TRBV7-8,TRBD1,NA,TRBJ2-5,CASSFDRGETQYF,TGTGCCAGCAGCTTTGACAGGGGGGAGACCCAGTACTTC
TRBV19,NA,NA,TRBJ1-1,CATDQSGEAFF,TGTGCCACCGACCAGTCGGGGGAAGCTTTCTTT
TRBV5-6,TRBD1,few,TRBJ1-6,CASSFGTGSSPLHF,TGTGCCAGCAGCTTCGGGACAGGGAGTTCACCCCTCCACTTT
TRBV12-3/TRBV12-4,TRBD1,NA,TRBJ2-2,CASGTVLTGELFF,TGTGCCAGCGGGACAGTCTTAACCGGGGAGCTGTTTTTT
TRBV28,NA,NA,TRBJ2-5,CASSSGGRETQYF,TGTGCCAGCAGTTCCGGGGGGCGAGAGACCCAGTACTTC
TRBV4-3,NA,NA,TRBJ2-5,CASSQDYGQTQYF,TGCGCCAGCAGCCAAGATTATGGGCAGACCCAGTACTTC
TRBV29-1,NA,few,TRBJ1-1,CSVPLGRGAFF,TGCAGCGTTCCCCTCGGAAGGGGAGCTTTCTTT
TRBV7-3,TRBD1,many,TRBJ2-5,CASSMTGRETQYF,TGTGCCAGCAGTATGACAGGGCGGGAGACCCAGTACTTC
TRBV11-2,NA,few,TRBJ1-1,CASSPNTHTEAFF,TGTGCCAGCAGCCCAAACACCCACACTGAAGCTTTCTTT
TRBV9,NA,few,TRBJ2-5,CASSVSGAQETQYF,TGTGCCAGCAGCGTATCAGGGGCCCAAGAGACCCAGTACTTC
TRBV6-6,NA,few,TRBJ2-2,CASSYNSNTGELFF,TGTGCCAGCAGTTACAACAGTAACACCGGGGAGCTGTTTTTT
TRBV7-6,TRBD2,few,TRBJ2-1,CASSPGTSGDVNEQFF,TGTGCCAGCAGCCCAGGGACTAGCGGGGATGTTAATGAGCAGTTCTTC
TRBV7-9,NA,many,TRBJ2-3,CASSTLGHPDTQYF,TGTGCCAGCAGCACCCTGGGACATCCGGATACGCAGTATTTT
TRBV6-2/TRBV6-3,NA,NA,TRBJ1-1,CASGPMRPYTEAFF,TGTGCCAGCGGCCCTATGAGGCCCTACACTGAAGCTTTCTTT
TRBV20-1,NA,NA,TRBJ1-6,CSASARARTYNSPLHF,TGCAGTGCTAGTGCCAGGGCGAGAACCTATAATTCACCCCTCCACTTT
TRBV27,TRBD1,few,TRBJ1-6,CASSFGTGVVSPLHF,TGTGCCAGCAGTTTTGGAACAGGGGTAGTTTCACCCCTCCACTTT
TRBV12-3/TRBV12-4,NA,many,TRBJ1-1,CASSFGTEAFF,TGTGCCAGCAGCTTTGGGACTGAAGCTTTCTTT
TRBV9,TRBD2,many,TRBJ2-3,CASSVGLPGGLTDTQYF,TGTGCCAGCAGCGTAGGCCTCCCGGGGGGGCTCACAGATACGCAGTATTTT
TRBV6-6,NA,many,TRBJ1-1,CAVFRGMNTEAFF,TGTGCCGTGTTCAGGGGCATGAACACTGAAGCTTTCTTT